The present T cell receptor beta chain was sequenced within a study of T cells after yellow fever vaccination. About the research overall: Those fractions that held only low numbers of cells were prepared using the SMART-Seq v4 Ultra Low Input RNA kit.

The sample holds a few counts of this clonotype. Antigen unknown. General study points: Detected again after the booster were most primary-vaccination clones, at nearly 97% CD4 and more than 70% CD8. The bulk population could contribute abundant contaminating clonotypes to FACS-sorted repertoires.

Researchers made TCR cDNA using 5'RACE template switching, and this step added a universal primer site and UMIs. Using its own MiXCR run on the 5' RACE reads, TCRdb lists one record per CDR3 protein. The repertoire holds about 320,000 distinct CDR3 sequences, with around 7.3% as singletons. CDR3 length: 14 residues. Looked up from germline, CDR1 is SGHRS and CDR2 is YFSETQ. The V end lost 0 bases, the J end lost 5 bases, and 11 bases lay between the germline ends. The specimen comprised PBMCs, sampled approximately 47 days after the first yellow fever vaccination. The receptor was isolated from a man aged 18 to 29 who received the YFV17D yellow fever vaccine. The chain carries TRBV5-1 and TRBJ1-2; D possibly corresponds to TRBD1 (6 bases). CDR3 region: CASSLATGEYGYTF. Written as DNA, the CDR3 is TGCGCCAGCAGCTTGGCGACAGGAGAATATGGCTACACCTTC. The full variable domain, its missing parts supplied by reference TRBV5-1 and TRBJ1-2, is KAGVTQTPRYLIKTRGQQVTLSCSPISGHRSVSWYQQTPGQGLQFLFEYFSETQRNKGNFPGRFSGRQFSNSRSEMNVSTLELGDSALYLCASSLATGEYGYTFGSGTRLTVV.